Sequencing of this T cell receptor beta chain was carried out in a study of CD8 T cells in Susac syndrome. On this clonotype: Its target is unknown.

Random-hexamer reverse transcription was applied to roughly 0.5 to 1 ug RNA. Amplification of TCR beta CDR3 was carried out by immunoSEQ multiplex PCR, which covered 54 Vbeta and 13 Jbeta segments. A single record per CDR3 protein comes from TCRdb applying MiXCR to the immunoSEQ multiplex PCR reads. The sample consists of 95,000 to 150,000 distinct CDR3 sequences, nearly 96% of them appearing once. Study-level points and caveats: The study's TCR sequencing and HLA analysis drew on a certain number of individuals. That number was acknowledged as relatively small.

There are 17 residues in the CDR3. V lost 4 bases and J 2 bases, leaving 20 bases between the germline ends. The germline V gene has CDR1 SGDLS and CDR2 YYNGEE. The TCR originated in a human donor with Susac syndrome. The chain recombines TRBV9 with TRBJ2-3; D possibly uses TRBD1 or TRBD2 (6 bases each). The sample comprised CD4+ T cells from PBMCs. As DNA, the CDR3 is TGTGCCAGCAGCCTAAGGGGGGAGGCGGGCAACACAGATACGCAGTATTTT. It yields the protein CASSLRGEAGNTDTQYF.